The clone carrying this TCR beta chain was observed a handful of times. These data belong to a study of blood T cell repertoires in COVID-19. As handled by the study authors: Reference gene primer amplification gave estimated nucleated cell counts. Generated by immunoSEQ multiplex PCR, the TCRdb table keeps only in-frame clones and is missing some. The DNA gave D and trimming, while V, J and clone size come from that table. The data show roughly 250,000 clones, roughly nine tenths seen once. The sequence was obtained from a human donor in a cohort exposed to, infected with or recovered from COVID-19 (not recorded which). The donor label of this sample is uncertain. The sequenced sample was PBMCs or T cells enriched from blood (not recorded which).

CDR3 residues: CASRDGTVYGELFF. The CDR3 nucleotides read TGTGCCAGCAGAGACGGGACAGTTTACGGGGAGCTGTTTTTT. The chain joins TRBV19 to TRBJ2-2; 7 bases map to TRBD1. J gave up 7 bases and V 9 bases, and 11 bases lay outside the gene matches. Per germline, CDR1 LNHDA and CDR2 SQIVND (reference sequence). The CDR3 is 14 amino acids.